These 10 T cell receptor beta chains share one sample of origin, sequenced in a study of B cell selection in AIRE deficiency. Sorting defined conventional CD4 T cells as CD4+CD127+. The method was immunoSEQ multiplex PCR; TCRdb's version includes in-frame clones alone and lacks a portion of them. Of 20,000 to 30,000 clones detected, about 96% appear once; the ten largest clones hold around 0.22%. Sequenced: CD4+CD127+ conventional T cells sorted from PBMCs. All receptors derive from a human donor in good health.

CDR3 sequence (DNA): TGTGCCAGCAGCCCCCTTGGCGGGAGTAACACCGGGGAGCTGTTTTTT. It yields the protein CASSPLGGSNTGELFF. This chain joins TRBV5-8 and TRBJ2-2; 7 bases are shared with TRBD2. The CDR3 runs to 16 residues. V trimming: 4 bases; J trimming: 2 bases; junction bases outside the gene matches: 8. Germline CDR1 is SGHTS and CDR2 is YDEGEE.

This CDR3 is CASSQDPAIGEQFF. CDR3 DNA: TGTGCCAGCAGCCAAGATCCGGCCATCGGTGAGCAGTTCTTC. V gene TRBV4-2 combines with J gene TRBJ2-1; D unclear. V was shortened by 0 bases and J by 9 bases, with 12 bases between the two germline ends. The CDR3 contains 14 residues. The germline gives CDR1 LGHNA, CDR2 YNFKEQ.

The CDR3 spells CASSVTSGDYNEQFF. CDR3 coding DNA: TGTGCCAGCAGCGTGACTAGCGGGGATTACAATGAGCAGTTCTTC. The chain uses TRBV7-3 and TRBJ2-1, with 11 bases identical to TRBD2. The CDR3 has 15 residues. CDR1 SGHTA and CDR2 FQGTGA come from the germline V gene. Trimming removed 5 bases from V and 4 bases from J; junction bases left unmatched: 4.

This rearrangement joins TRBV11-2 to TRBJ2-2, with 8 bases matching TRBD1. Germline assignment: CDR1 SGHAT and CDR2 FQNNGV. V lost 8 bases to trimming and J lost 6 bases; unmatched junction nucleotides: 11. This CDR3 comprises 15 residues. The CDR3 sequence: CASSGGGTGAGELFF. CDR3 nucleotide sequence: TGTGCCAGCTCCGGCGGAGGGACAGGAGCCGGGGAGCTGTTTTTT.

The gene calls are TRBV19 and TRBJ2-1; tentatively, D is TRBD1 (6 bases). The CDR3 sequence is 12 residues long. Germline V gene sequence: CDR1 LNHDA, CDR2 SQIVND (reference sequence). V was pared by 4 bases and J by 8 bases, with 9 bases between. In DNA, the CDR3 is TGTGCCAGTAGTAACAGGGTCGATGAGCAGTTCTTC. This codes for CASSNRVDEQFF.

Only one count was recorded for this clone. This chain joins TRBV28 and TRBJ1-1; TRBD1 matches 11 bases. The V gene end was trimmed by 2 bases and the J gene end by 4 bases; junction bases not matched to a gene: 3. The CDR3 consists of 15 residues. Germline lookup yields CDR1 MDHEN and CDR2 SYDVKM. The CDR3, as DNA: TGTGCCAGCAGTTTAGGGGACAGGGGGGGCACTGAAGCTTTCTTT. This codes for CASSLGDRGGTEAFF.

The chain combines TRBV28 with TRBJ2-4; unclear D gene. Per the germline V gene, CDR1 is MDHEN and CDR2 is SYDVKM. V was pared by 2 bases and J by 9 bases, with 14 bases between. The CDR3 spans 14 residues. CDR3 coding DNA: TGTGCCAGCAGTTTACCGAGCCCCGTCGGCATTCAGTACTTC. It codes for CASSLPSPVGIQYF.

On this clone: The germline gene is not matched at one end of the junction; a read error may be the cause. Different DNA sequences within this sample yield the same CDR3. The chain recombines TRBV28 with TRBJ1-1, with no clear D. This CDR3 contains 13 residues. Germline-derived CDR1 and CDR2 are MDHEN and SYDVKM. CDR3 in DNA: TGTGCTAGCAGTTTCTTAGTTATGACTGAAGCTTTCTTT. It is translated as CASSFLVMTEAFF.

This chain links TRBV7-3 with TRBJ2-3; the match to TRBD1 covers 7 bases. Looked up from germline, CDR1 is SGHTA and CDR2 is FQGTGA. The CDR3 is 13 residues long. The V and J ends lost 7 bases and 4 bases, in that order; junction bases with no gene match: 5. CDR3 DNA sequence: TGTGCCAGCATTAACAGGGGCGCAGATACGCAGTATTTT. Its translation is CASINRGADTQYF.

This CDR3 reads CASREGPANTEAFF. The CDR3 DNA sequence: TGTGCCAGTAGGGAGGGACCGGCGAACACTGAAGCTTTCTTT. The V gene is TRBV6-1, the J gene TRBJ1-1; the D gene is possibly TRBD1 (5 bases). Germline values: CDR1 MNHNS, CDR2 SASEGT. V shed 9 bases and J shed 1 base, with 15 bases lying between them. CDR3 length equals 14 residues.